These T cell receptor beta chains were read from a single sample in a study of molecular identifiers for immune sequencing clone quantification. Via MiXCR, TCRdb re-called the PCR reads, giving one row per CDR3 protein. This table has about 630,000 distinct CDR3 sequences, 25% appearing once. Sequenced material: naive CD8+ T cells from blood, with Jurkat cell RNA spiked in. The source of these receptors is a human donor in good health. Some libraries in this study had Jurkat cell RNA spiked in. CDR3s include the opening cysteine and the closing phenylalanine or tryptophan. The D gene is left open where the match is weak. The size field is filled for only some rows; it gives once, few, many or a size class.

j_call: TRBJ2-3
v_call: TRBV7-9
d_call: .
clone_size: many
cdr3_aa: CASSLASQHTDTQYF
cdr3_nt: TGTGCCAGCAGCTTAGCTTCCCAGCACACAGATACGCAGTATTTT

j_call: TRBJ1-1
v_call: TRBV12-3/TRBV12-4
d_call: .
clone_size: many
cdr3_aa: CASEDRLNTEAFF
cdr3_nt: TGTGCCAGCGAAGACAGGTTGAACACTGAAGCTTTCTTT

j_call: TRBJ1-1
v_call: TRBV5-1
d_call: .
clone_size: many
cdr3_aa: CASSTGSNTEAFF
cdr3_nt: TGCGCCAGCAGTACAGGGTCGAACACTGAAGCTTTCTTT

j_call: TRBJ1-1
v_call: TRBV30
d_call: .
clone_size: many
cdr3_aa: CAWSLPTGSTEAFF
cdr3_nt: TGTGCCTGGAGTCTCCCGACGGGGAGCACTGAAGCTTTCTTT

j_call: TRBJ2-1
v_call: TRBV4-1
d_call: .
clone_size: .
cdr3_aa: CVSSQTHLYNEQFF
cdr3_nt: TGCGTCAGCAGCCAAACCCACCTCTACAATGAGCAGTTCTTC

j_call: TRBJ2-2
v_call: TRBV6-2/TRBV6-3
d_call: .
clone_size: .
cdr3_aa: CTSTSTGELFF
cdr3_nt: TGTACCAGCACAAGCACCGGAGAGCTGTTTTTT

j_call: TRBJ2-5
v_call: TRBV7-8
d_call: .
clone_size: many
cdr3_aa: CASSLNTWTQYF
cdr3_nt: TGTGCCAGCAGCTTAAATACGTGGACCCAGTACTTC

j_call: TRBJ2-1
v_call: TRBV27
d_call: TRBD2
clone_size: .
cdr3_aa: CASNRLAHNEQFF
cdr3_nt: TGTGCCAGCAACAGACTAGCGCACAATGAGCAGTTCTTC

j_call: TRBJ1-1
v_call: TRBV5-6
d_call: TRBD1
clone_size: many
cdr3_aa: CAGGQGAGTEAFF
cdr3_nt: TGTGCCGGGGGACAGGGGGCAGGTACTGAAGCTTTCTTT

j_call: TRBJ1-1
v_call: TRBV4-1
d_call: .
clone_size: many
cdr3_aa: CASSQRTVANTEAFF
cdr3_nt: TGCGCCAGCAGCCAAAGGACGGTTGCGAACACTGAAGCTTTCTTT

j_call: TRBJ2-7
v_call: TRBV27
d_call: TRBD2
clone_size: .
cdr3_aa: CASSPTSGTSLYEQYF
cdr3_nt: TGTGCCAGCTCCCCGACTAGCGGGACTTCTCTCTACGAGCAGTACTTC

j_call: TRBJ2-7
v_call: TRBV5-1
d_call: .
clone_size: .
cdr3_aa: CASSLGVGLNYGQYF
cdr3_nt: TGCGCCAGCAGCTTGGGAGTTGGTCTGAACTACGGGCAGTACTTC

j_call: TRBJ2-3
v_call: TRBV27
d_call: .
clone_size: .
cdr3_aa: CASRLQGPTGTDTQYF
cdr3_nt: TGTGCCAGCAGGCTTCAGGGTCCTACCGGCACAGATACGCAGTATTTT

j_call: TRBJ2-3
v_call: TRBV20-1
d_call: .
clone_size: many
cdr3_aa: CSARDGSPRFTSTDTQYF
cdr3_nt: TGCAGTGCTAGAGATGGTTCCCCTCGGTTTACTAGCACAGATACGCAGTATTTT

j_call: TRBJ1-1
v_call: TRBV29-1
d_call: .
clone_size: many
cdr3_aa: CSVGGGENTEAFF
cdr3_nt: TGCAGCGTTGGTGGAGGGGAGAACACTGAAGCTTTCTTT

j_call: TRBJ2-7
v_call: TRBV12-3/TRBV12-4
d_call: TRBD1
clone_size: many
cdr3_aa: CASISFALIPDRGYEQYF
cdr3_nt: TGTGCCAGCATCAGTTTCGCTTTAATCCCGGACAGGGGTTACGAGCAGTACTTC

j_call: TRBJ1-6
v_call: TRBV27
d_call: .
clone_size: few
cdr3_aa: CVSSPAGVSPLHF
cdr3_nt: TGTGTCAGCAGTCCAGCAGGGGTCTCACCCCTCCACTTT

j_call: TRBJ2-6
v_call: TRBV4-1
d_call: .
clone_size: .
cdr3_aa: CASGWTGSGANVLTF
cdr3_nt: TGCGCCAGCGGCTGGACGGGATCTGGGGCCAACGTCCTGACTTTC

j_call: TRBJ2-7
v_call: TRBV7-2
d_call: TRBD2
clone_size: many
cdr3_aa: CASSPTSGARYEQYF
cdr3_nt: TGTGCCAGCTCGCCTACTAGCGGGGCCCGCTACGAGCAGTACTTC

j_call: TRBJ2-7
v_call: TRBV4-3
d_call: .
clone_size: .
cdr3_aa: CASSQDLYQGSRGYEQYF
cdr3_nt: TGCGCCAGCAGCCAAGATCTATACCAGGGAAGTCGTGGCTACGAGCAGTACTTC